A single sample is the source of the 28 T cell receptor beta chains below, sequenced in a study of shared clonotypes between healthy human individuals (dated by TCRdb to between 2020 and 2021). Libraries came from the immunoSEQ multiplex PCR assay. TCRdb re-hosts the immuneACCESS table, in-frame sequences only. Its copies lack some clones; in the studies checked, an unresolved V gene accounts for under half of them, and the cause for the rest is not known. The sample has over a million clones on record, 70% to 80% of them singletons. The top ten clonotypes cover more than 0.45% of the sample. Sequenced sample: memory CD4+ T cells from PBMCs. The sample's cell subset or site label, decoded: CD45RA-negative fraction. The receptors were sampled from a man aged 18-30 years in good health. Some clones in this sample may be carry-over from other donors' samples.

This clone is a singleton in its sample. The DNA for the CDR3 is TGTGCCAGCAGTTTTTCTGCGGCTAGCGGGAGAAGAAGAGATACGCAGTATTTT. Protein product: CASSFSAASGRRRDTQYF. This chain uses TRBV28 with TRBJ2-3, with 10 bases that match TRBD2. V was clipped by 3 bases and J by 5 bases; unmatched bases: 14. CDR1 MDHEN and CDR2 SYDVKM come from the germline V gene. CDR3 length equals 18 residues.

The chain joins TRBV27 to TRBJ2-2, with D unclear. Trimming removed 4 bases at V and 4 bases at J, with 13 bases between. Germline V CDR1 and CDR2: MNHEY, SMNVEV (reference sequence). CDR3 length equals 15 residues. The DNA for the CDR3 is TGTGCCAGCAGTTCCCAAGTGGCATTCACCGGGGAGCTGTTTTTT. As protein: CASSSQVAFTGELFF.

The rearrangement joins TRBV28 to TRBJ2-3; D is unresolved. Germline CDR1 and CDR2: MDHEN and SYDVKM. V lost 10 bases and J lost 2, with 7 bases in between. This CDR3 has 11 residues. Here the CDR3 DNA reads TGTGCCATAAAGACCACAGATACGCAGTATTTT. Translated, it gives CAIKTTDTQYF.

Comment on this clone: The junction departs from germline at one end; a sequencing error may be responsible. Other nucleotide sequences from this sample produce the same CDR3. The V and J genes are TRBV6-5 and TRBJ2-7; D is unclear. Germline lookup yields CDR1 MNHEY and CDR2 SVGAGI. CDR3 length: 13 amino acids. The CDR3 region is CASTSTYSYEQYF. CDR3 coding DNA: TGTGCCAGCACCTCGACATACTCCTACGAGCAATACTTC.

This clone was recorded only once. For the CDR3, the DNA is TGTGCCAGCAGCTTAGTAGCGGGCACAGATACGCAGTATTTT. Translating it yields CASSLVAGTDTQYF. This chain uses TRBV5-6 with TRBJ2-3; D perhaps matches TRBD2 (6 bases). This CDR3 spans 14 amino acids. CDR1 is SGHDT and CDR2 is YYEEEE in the germline V gene. Trimming removed 2 bases from V and 1 base from J, with 8 bases in between.

The chain uses TRBV5-6 and TRBJ2-5; a weak D match, TRBD1 (6 bases). CDR3 length: 16 residues. CDR1 SGHDT and CDR2 YYEEEE come from the germline V gene. V shed 6 bases and J shed 0 bases, with 18 bases lying between them. DNA for the CDR3: TGTGCCAGCATTCTCTGGGCGACAGGCTACCAAGAGACCCAGTACTTC. This gives the protein CASILWATGYQETQYF.

The CDR3 spells CASSVDGRRYNEQFF. The CDR3 DNA sequence: TGTGCCAGCAGCGTAGATGGGAGGCGGTACAATGAGCAGTTCTTC. The chain uses TRBV9 and TRBJ2-1, with D perhaps matching TRBD2 (6 bases). Germline CDR1 SGDLS, CDR2 YYNGEE. Trimming cost V 0 bases and J 4 bases, with 11 bases left between them. The CDR3 is 15 residues long.

In this sample, this clone turned up a few times. The genes are TRBV28 and TRBJ1-1, with D possibly TRBD1 on 5 matching bases. Germline values: CDR1 MDHEN, CDR2 SYDVKM. CDR3 length: 12 amino acids. V lost 8 bases to trimming and J lost 0 bases, with 7 bases between them. The CDR3: CASGTLNTEAFF. DNA for the CDR3: TGTGCCAGCGGGACTTTGAACACTGAAGCTTTCTTT.

The chain employs TRBV27 and TRBJ2-3; 11 positions match TRBD2. This CDR3 has 16 residues. Germline V gene data show CDR1 as MNHEY and CDR2 as SMNVEV (reference sequence). J lost 3 bases, V lost 5 bases, and 7 bases had no gene match. The CDR3 bases are TGTGCCAGCAGTAGATTGGGACTAGCGGTAACAGATACGCAGTATTTT. Translation gives CASSRLGLAVTDTQYF.

The CDR3 coding sequence is TGTGCCAGCAGTGACCAGGGATTCGGGGAGCAGTACTTC. Protein sequence: CASSDQGFGEQYF. V is TRBV6-1 and J is TRBJ2-7, with D maybe TRBD1 (5 bases). Looked up from germline, CDR1 is MNHNS and CDR2 is SASEGT. The CDR3 is 13 residues long. V was shortened by 3 bases and J by 7 bases, with 13 bases between the two germline ends.

V gene TRBV5-1 combines with J gene TRBJ2-3; the D gene is possibly TRBD2 (6 bases). V lost 4 bases and J 2 bases, leaving 14 bases between the germline ends. This CDR3 has 15 residues. From germline, CDR1 is SGHRS and CDR2 YFSETQ. DNA for the CDR3: TGCGCCAGCAGCCCCGGGACTCCATACACAGATACGCAGTATTTT. As protein: CASSPGTPYTDTQYF.

The chain employs TRBV5-1 and TRBJ2-1; 15 bases are shared with TRBD2. This CDR3 is 17 amino acids long. The germline gives CDR1 SGHRS, CDR2 YFSETQ. With 0 bases clipped from V and 7 bases from J, the junction kept 5 bases outside the gene matches. CDR3 sequence (DNA): TGCGCCAGCAGCTTGGCGGAGGGACTAGCGGGAGGTAATGAGCAGTTCTTC. It specifies CASSLAEGLAGGNEQFF.

As DNA, the CDR3 is TGCAGCGGGGCTGGCCGGACAGGGAACACTGAAGCTTTCTTT. This codes for CSGAGRTGNTEAFF. The chain recombines TRBV29-1 with TRBJ1-1, with 7 bases identical to TRBD1. The germline CDR1 and CDR2 sequences are SQVTM and ANQGSEA. The junction had 9 bases not matched to a gene; V was cut back by 7 bases and J by 1 base. The CDR3 loop spans 14 amino acids.

This clone was seen a handful of times. V is TRBV6-5 and J is TRBJ2-7; D is undetermined. V was trimmed by 2 bases and J by 4 bases, leaving 9 bases between them. Germline values: CDR1 MNHEY, CDR2 SVGAGI. The CDR3 has 13 amino acids. This chain's CDR3 is CASSYTRDYEQYF. The CDR3 region has the DNA TGTGCCAGCAGTTACACGAGAGATTACGAGCAGTACTTC.

The rearrangement links TRBV5-1 to TRBJ2-3; D may be TRBD1 or TRBD2 (6 bases each). This CDR3 has 13 residues. V lost 4 bases, J lost 5 bases, and 11 bases lay in between. The germline V gene encodes CDR1 SGHRS and CDR2 YFSETQ. CDR3 sequence: CASSGGGGDTQYF. CDR3 DNA: TGCGCCAGCAGCGGAGGAGGGGGAGATACGCAGTATTTT. Combining the CDR3 with reference TRBV5-1 and TRBJ2-3 gives the whole variable domain KAGVTQTPRYLIKTRGQQVTLSCSPISGHRSVSWYQQTPGQGLQFLFEYFSETQRNKGNFPGRFSGRQFSNSRSEMNVSTLELGDSALYLCASSGGGGDTQYFGPGTRLTVL.

The chain carries TRBV28 and TRBJ1-5, with 10 bases identical to TRBD1. This CDR3 comprises 15 residues. Germline V gives CDR1 MDHEN, CDR2 SYDVKM. V was clipped by 6 bases and J by 7 bases; unmatched bases: 9. For the CDR3, the DNA is TGTGCCAGCAGCCAACCGGGACAGGGGAACCAGCCCCAGCATTTT. It is translated as CASSQPGQGNQPQHF.

The chain joins TRBV18 to TRBJ1-1, with D perhaps matching TRBD1 (6 bases). The V end lost 1 base, the J end lost 0 bases, and 12 bases lay between the germline ends. Germline CDR1 KGHSH, CDR2 LQKENI. This CDR3 has 16 residues. CDR3 nucleotide sequence: TGTGCCAGCTCACCACAGGGGGGGTTTGTGAACACTGAAGCTTTCTTT. Translated, it gives CASSPQGGFVNTEAFF.

This clone was detected a few times. This chain links TRBV5-6 with TRBJ2-2; D not resolved. This CDR3 region has 14 residues. Per the germline V gene, CDR1 is SGHDT and CDR2 is YYEEEE. V shed 0 bases and J shed 1 base, with 4 bases lying between them. CDR3 region: CASSLGLNTGELFF. The DNA of the CDR3 is TGTGCCAGCAGCTTGGGACTGAACACCGGGGAGCTGTTTTTT.

This chain uses TRBV28 with TRBJ2-4; no clear D. The ends were cut back, 3 bases at V and 4 bases at J, with 10 bases in the middle. The CDR3 runs 14 residues. Germline assignment: CDR1 MDHEN and CDR2 SYDVKM. The CDR3 DNA is TGTGCCAGCAGTTTGGATGGGCAAAAAAACATTCAGTACTTC. Translation: CASSLDGQKNIQYF. The full variable domain, rest sourced from reference TRBV28 and TRBJ2-4, is DVKVTQSSRYLVKRTGEKVFLECVQDMDHENMFWYRQDPGLGLRLIYFSYDVKMKEKGDIPEGYSVSREKKERFSLILESASTNQTSMYLCASSLDGQKNIQYFGAGTRLSVL.

The genes are TRBV7-8 and TRBJ2-7; D is perhaps TRBD1 or TRBD2 (5 bases each). Germline V gene data show CDR1 as SGHVS and CDR2 as FQNEAQ. The CDR3 runs 15 residues. Trimming left V 5 bases short and J 4 bases short, with 18 bases between. DNA of the CDR3: TGTGCCAGCAGCCCAGCCGGGACCAGACTATACGAGCAGTACTTC. It specifies CASSPAGTRLYEQYF.

The chain carries TRBV28 and TRBJ2-7; no firm D call. Germline CDR1 and CDR2: MDHEN and SYDVKM. The V and J ends lost 6 bases and 3 bases respectively, with 15 bases between them. The CDR3 runs 14 residues. Here the CDR3 DNA reads TGTGCCAGCAGCCCCTCCCGGAGTGTCTACGAGCAGTACTTC. Translating it yields CASSPSRSVYEQYF.

This rearrangement joins TRBV7-8 to TRBJ1-2; TRBD1 matches at 9 bases. From germline, CDR1 is SGHVS and CDR2 FQNEAQ. The CDR3 runs 14 residues. V trimming: 5 bases; J trimming: 4 bases; junction bases outside the gene matches: 5. As DNA, the CDR3 is TGTGCCAGCAGCCCGGACAGGGGCGGCTATGGCTACACCTTC. Its translation is CASSPDRGGYGYTF.

This CDR3 reads CASSRQGPTSEQYF. For the CDR3, the DNA is TGTGCCAGCAGCCGACAGGGACCCACATCCGAGCAGTACTTC. The gene calls are TRBV6-5 and TRBJ2-7; 7 bases line up with TRBD1. Germline assignment: CDR1 MNHEY and CDR2 SVGAGI. Losses at the gene ends were 6 bases for V and 6 bases for J; bases not matched to a gene: 11. This CDR3 contains 14 residues.

This sequence joins TRBV28 and TRBJ2-7, with 10 positions matching TRBD2. CDR1 is MDHEN and CDR2 is SYDVKM in the germline V gene. Trimming at V came to 8 bases and at J to 4 bases, leaving 8 bases not matched to a gene. The CDR3 is made up of 14 amino acids. The CDR3 spells CASGIGLAAYEQYF. The CDR3 DNA follows: TGTGCCAGCGGGATTGGACTAGCGGCATACGAGCAGTACTTC. Full variable domain (remainder filled in from reference TRBV28 and TRBJ2-7): DVKVTQSSRYLVKRTGEKVFLECVQDMDHENMFWYRQDPGLGLRLIYFSYDVKMKEKGDIPEGYSVSREKKERFSLILESASTNQTSMYLCASGIGLAAYEQYFGPGTRLTVT.

V gene TRBV5-1 combines with J gene TRBJ2-7; D assignment may be TRBD1 or TRBD2 (5 bases each). Deletions cut 3 bases from V and 1 base from J, with 14 bases between. Germline CDR1 SGHRS, CDR2 YFSETQ. The CDR3 has 15 amino acids. In DNA form, the CDR3 reads TGCGCCAGCAGCTGGGGGACCGCCGATTCCTACGAGCAGTACTTC. Amino acids: CASSWGTADSYEQYF.

The CDR3 region has the DNA TGTGCCAGCAGTTTAGTGGGTAGCGGGGCTTATTCCTACAATGAGCAGTTCTTC. Amino acids: CASSLVGSGAYSYNEQFF. This sequence joins TRBV28 and TRBJ2-1, with 8 nucleotides matching TRBD2. V was pared by 2 bases and J by 1 base, with 10 bases of the junction left unmatched. In germline, CDR1 is MDHEN, CDR2 SYDVKM. This CDR3 is built from 18 residues.

DNA of the CDR3: TGTGCCAGCAGTTTACTGGGACAGGGGAGAAACGAGCAGTACTTC. Translating gives CASSLLGQGRNEQYF. V and J are TRBV28 and TRBJ2-7; 10 nucleotides agree with TRBD1. The CDR3 sequence is 15 residues long. Germline loops: CDR1 MDHEN, CDR2 SYDVKM. Losses at the gene ends were 2 bases for V and 5 bases for J; bases not matched to a gene: 6.

Remarks on this clone: The junction departs from the called germline gene at one end, perhaps through a read error. The chain joins TRBV2 to TRBJ2-4; TRBD1 aligns across 7 bases. The germline V gene encodes CDR1 SNHLY and CDR2 FYNNEI. The CDR3 loop spans 11 amino acids. CDR3 sequence (DNA): TGTGCCAGCAGTTTAACGACAGGGACAAACTTC. Amino acid sequence: CASSLTTGTNF.